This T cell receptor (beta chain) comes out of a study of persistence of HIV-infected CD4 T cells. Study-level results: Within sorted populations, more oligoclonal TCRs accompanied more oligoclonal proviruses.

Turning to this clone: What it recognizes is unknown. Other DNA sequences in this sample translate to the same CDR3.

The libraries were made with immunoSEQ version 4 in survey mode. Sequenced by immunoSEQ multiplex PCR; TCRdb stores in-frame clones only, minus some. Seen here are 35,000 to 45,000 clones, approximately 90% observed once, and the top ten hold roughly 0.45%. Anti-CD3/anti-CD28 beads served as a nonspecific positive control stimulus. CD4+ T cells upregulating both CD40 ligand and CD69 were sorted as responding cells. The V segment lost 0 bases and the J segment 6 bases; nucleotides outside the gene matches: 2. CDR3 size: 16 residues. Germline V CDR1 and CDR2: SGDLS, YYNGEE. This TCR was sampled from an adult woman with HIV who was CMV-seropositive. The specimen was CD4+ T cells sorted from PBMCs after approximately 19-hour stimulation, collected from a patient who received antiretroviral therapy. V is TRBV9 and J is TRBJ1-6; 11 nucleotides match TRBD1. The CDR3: CASSVEGTGGNSPLHF. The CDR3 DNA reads TGTGCCAGCAGCGTAGAAGGGACAGGGGGTAATTCACCCCTCCACTTT.